This T cell receptor beta chain was sequenced in a study of spatial heterogeneity in lung cancer. From the 5' RACE reads, TCRdb called clonotypes with MiXCR, one entry per CDR3 protein. Seen here are over 75,000 distinct CDR3 sequences, roughly a fifth observed once, and the top ten hold about 6.6%. Noted time point: sample taken at primary tumor resection. Whole RNA was taken from tumor, nontumor lung or frozen PBMC; it was then sequenced unsorted. This clonotype was detected only a few times. The sample was PBMCs, taken at surgery. The TCR sequence derives from a male donor with early-stage non-small cell lung cancer.

Written as DNA, the CDR3 is TGTGCCAGCAGTTGGGCCGGCGGAGAGACCCAGTACTTC. Encoded protein: CASSWAGGETQYF. This sequence joins TRBV12-3 or TRBV12-4 and TRBJ2-5; D is undetermined. CDR3 size: 13 residues. V lost 4 bases and J lost 4, with 10 bases in between.